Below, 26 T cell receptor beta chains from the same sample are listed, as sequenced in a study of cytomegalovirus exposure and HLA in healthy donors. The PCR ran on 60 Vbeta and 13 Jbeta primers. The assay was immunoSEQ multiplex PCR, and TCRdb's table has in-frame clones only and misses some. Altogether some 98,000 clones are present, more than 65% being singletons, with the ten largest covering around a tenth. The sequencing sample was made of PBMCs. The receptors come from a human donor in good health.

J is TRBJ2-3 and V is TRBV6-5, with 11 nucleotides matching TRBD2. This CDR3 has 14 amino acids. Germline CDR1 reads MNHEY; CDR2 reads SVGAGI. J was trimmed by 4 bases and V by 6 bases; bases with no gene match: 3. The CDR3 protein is CASSPGLAADTQYF. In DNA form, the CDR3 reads TGTGCCAGCAGCCCGGGACTAGCGGCAGATACGCAGTATTTT.

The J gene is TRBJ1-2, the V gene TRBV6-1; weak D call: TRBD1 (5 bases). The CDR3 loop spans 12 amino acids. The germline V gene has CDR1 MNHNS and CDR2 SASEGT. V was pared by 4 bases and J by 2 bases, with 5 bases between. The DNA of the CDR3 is TGTGCCAGCAGTGGACAGAACTATGGCTACACCTTC. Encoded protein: CASSGQNYGYTF.

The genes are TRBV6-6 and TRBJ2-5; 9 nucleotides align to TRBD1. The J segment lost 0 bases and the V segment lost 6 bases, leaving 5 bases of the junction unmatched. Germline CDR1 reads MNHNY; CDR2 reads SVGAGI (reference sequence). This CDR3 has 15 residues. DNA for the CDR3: TGTGCCAGCAGGAGACAGGGGGTGGACCAAGAGACCCAGTACTTC. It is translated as CASRRQGVDQETQYF.

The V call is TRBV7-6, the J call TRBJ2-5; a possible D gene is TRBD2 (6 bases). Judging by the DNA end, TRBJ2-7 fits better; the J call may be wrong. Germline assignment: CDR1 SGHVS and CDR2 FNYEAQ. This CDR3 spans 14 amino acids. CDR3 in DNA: TGTGCCAGCAGCCAAAGAGGCGGGGTCGACGAGCAGTACTTC. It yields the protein CASSQRGGVDEQYF.

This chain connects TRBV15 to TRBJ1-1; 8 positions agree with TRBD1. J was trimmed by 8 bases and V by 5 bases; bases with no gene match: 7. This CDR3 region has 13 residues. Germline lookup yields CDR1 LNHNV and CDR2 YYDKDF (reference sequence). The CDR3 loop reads CATSPDRGGEAFF. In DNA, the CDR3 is TGTGCCACCAGCCCCGACAGGGGTGGCGAAGCTTTCTTT.

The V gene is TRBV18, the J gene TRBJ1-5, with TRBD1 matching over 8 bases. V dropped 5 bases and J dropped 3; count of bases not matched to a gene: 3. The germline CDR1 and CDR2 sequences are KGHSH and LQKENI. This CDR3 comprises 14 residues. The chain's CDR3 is CASSKGQVNQPQHF. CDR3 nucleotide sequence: TGTGCCAGCTCAAAGGGACAGGTCAATCAGCCCCAGCATTTT.

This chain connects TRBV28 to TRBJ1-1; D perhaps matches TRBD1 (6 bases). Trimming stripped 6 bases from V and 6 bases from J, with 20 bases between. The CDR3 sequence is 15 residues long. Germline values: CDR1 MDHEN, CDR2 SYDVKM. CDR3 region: CASRPRGAILAEAFF. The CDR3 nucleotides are TGTGCCAGCAGGCCCAGGGGCGCGATACTTGCTGAAGCTTTCTTT.

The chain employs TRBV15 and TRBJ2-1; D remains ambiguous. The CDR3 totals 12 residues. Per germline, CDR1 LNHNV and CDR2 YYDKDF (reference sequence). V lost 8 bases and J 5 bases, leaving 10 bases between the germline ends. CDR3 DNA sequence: TGTGCCACCCGACATCAAGACAATGAGCAGTTCTTC. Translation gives CATRHQDNEQFF. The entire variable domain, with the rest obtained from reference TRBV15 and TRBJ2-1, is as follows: DAMVIQNPRYQVTQFGKPVTLSCSQTLNHNVMYWYQQKSSQAPKLLFHYYDKDFNNEADTPDNFQSRRPNTSFCFLDIRSPGLGDTAMYLCATRHQDNEQFFGPGTRLTVL.

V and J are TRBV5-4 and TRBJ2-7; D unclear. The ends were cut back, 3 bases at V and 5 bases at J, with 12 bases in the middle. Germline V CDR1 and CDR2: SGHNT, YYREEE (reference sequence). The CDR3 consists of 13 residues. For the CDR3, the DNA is TGTGCCAGCAGCTGGATCCTCGAGGACGAGCAGTACTTC. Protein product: CASSWILEDEQYF.

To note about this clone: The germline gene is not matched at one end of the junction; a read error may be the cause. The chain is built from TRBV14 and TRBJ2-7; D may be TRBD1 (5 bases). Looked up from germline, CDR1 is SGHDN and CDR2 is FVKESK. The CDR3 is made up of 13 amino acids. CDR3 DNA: TGTGCCAGCAGCTTAGATCGCAGGGCCCAGGCCGATTGG. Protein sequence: CASSLDRRAQADW.

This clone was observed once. The CDR3: CASSLRVTTRYNEQFF. The CDR3 DNA is TGTGCCAGCAGCTTAAGAGTGACTACCAGATACAATGAGCAGTTCTTC. The genes are TRBV7-3 and TRBJ2-1, with D maybe TRBD2 (5 bases). This CDR3 comprises 16 residues. Trimming stripped 1 base from V and 4 bases from J, with 14 bases between. Germline V gene data show CDR1 as SGHTA and CDR2 as FQGTGA.

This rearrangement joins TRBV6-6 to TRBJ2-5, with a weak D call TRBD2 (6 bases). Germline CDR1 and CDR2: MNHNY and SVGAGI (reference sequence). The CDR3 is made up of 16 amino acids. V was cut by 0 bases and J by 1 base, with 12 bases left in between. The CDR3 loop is CASSYSGGGPQETQYF. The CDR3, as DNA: TGTGCCAGCAGTTACTCTGGCGGAGGGCCCCAAGAGACCCAGTACTTC.

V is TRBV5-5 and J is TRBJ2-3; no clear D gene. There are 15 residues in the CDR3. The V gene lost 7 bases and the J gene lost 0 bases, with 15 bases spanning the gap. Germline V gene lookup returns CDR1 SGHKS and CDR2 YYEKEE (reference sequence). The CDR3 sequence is CASPSPGRSTDTQYF. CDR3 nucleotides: TGTGCCAGCCCCTCCCCCGGCAGGAGCACAGATACGCAGTATTTT.

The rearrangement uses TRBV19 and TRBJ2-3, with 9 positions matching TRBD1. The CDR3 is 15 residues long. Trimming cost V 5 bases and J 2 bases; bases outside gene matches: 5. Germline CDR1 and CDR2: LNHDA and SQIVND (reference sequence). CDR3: CASSPRDRATDTQYF. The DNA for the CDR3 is TGTGCCAGTAGTCCAAGGGACAGGGCCACAGATACGCAGTATTTT.

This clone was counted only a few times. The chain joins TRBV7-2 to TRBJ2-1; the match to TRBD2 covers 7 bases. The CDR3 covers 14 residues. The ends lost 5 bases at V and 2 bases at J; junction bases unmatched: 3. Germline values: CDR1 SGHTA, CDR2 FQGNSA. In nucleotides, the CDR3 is TGTGCCAGCAGCCGAAGCGGGACCTACAATGAGCAGTTCTTC. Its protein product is CASSRSGTYNEQFF.

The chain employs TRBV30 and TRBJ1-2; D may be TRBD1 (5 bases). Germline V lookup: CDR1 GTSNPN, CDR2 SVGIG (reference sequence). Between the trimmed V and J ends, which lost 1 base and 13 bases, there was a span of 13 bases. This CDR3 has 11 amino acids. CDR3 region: CAWSAPGRSTF. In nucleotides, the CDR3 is TGTGCCTGGAGTGCCCCAGGGAGGAGCACCTTC.

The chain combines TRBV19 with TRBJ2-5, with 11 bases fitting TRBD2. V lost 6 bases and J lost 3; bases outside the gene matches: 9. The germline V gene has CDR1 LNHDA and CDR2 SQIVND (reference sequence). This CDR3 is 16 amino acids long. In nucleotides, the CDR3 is TGTGCCAGTAGCCCCTCCGGGACTAGCGGCGAAGAGACCCAGTACTTC. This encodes CASSPSGTSGEETQYF.

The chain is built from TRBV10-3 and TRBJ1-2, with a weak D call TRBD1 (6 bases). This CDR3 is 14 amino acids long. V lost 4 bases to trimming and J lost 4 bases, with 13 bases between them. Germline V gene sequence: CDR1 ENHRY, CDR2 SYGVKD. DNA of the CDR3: TGTGCCATCAGTGGAACGGACAGCTTCTATGGCTACACCTTC. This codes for CAISGTDSFYGYTF.

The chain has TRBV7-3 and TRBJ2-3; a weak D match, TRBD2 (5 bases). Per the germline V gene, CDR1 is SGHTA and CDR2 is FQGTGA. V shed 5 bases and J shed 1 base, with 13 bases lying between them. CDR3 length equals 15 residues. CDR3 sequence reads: CASSQSGFRTDTQYF. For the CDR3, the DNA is TGTGCCAGCAGCCAGAGCGGTTTTCGCACAGATACGCAGTATTTT.

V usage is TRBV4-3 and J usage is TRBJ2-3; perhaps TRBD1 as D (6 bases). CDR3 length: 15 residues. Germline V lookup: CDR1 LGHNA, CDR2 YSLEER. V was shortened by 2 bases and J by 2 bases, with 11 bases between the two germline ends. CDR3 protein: CASSQRHRATDTQYF. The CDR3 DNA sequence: TGCGCCAGCAGCCAACGTCACAGGGCCACAGATACGCAGTATTTT.

The CDR3 DNA reads as TGTGCCAGCAGCCACGAGGGACAGGGGATTAGCAATCAGCCCCAGCATTTT. Residues: CASSHEGQGISNQPQHF. The rearrangement joins TRBV6-4 to TRBJ1-5; 10 bases align to TRBD1. Trimming cost V 6 bases and J 0 bases; bases outside gene matches: 8. The CDR3 is 17 amino acids. Germline CDR1 reads MRHNA; CDR2 reads SNTAGT.

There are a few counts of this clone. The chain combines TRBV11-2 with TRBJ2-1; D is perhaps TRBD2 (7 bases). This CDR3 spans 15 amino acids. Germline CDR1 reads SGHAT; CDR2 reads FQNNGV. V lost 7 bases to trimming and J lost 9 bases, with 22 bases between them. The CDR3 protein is CASNGGQGAGGEQFF. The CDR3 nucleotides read TGTGCCAGCAACGGGGGGCAGGGCGCTGGGGGTGAGCAGTTCTTC.

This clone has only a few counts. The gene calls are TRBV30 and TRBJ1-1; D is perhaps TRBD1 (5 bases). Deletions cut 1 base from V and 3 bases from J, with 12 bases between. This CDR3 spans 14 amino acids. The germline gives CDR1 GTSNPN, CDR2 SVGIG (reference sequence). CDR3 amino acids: CAWSGVRADTEAFF. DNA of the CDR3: TGTGCCTGGAGTGGGGTCAGGGCGGACACTGAAGCTTTCTTT.

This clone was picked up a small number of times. This chain's CDR3 is CAISEGQDTDTQYF. DNA for the CDR3: TGTGCCATCAGTGAGGGACAGGACACAGATACGCAGTATTTT. The chain employs TRBV10-3 and TRBJ2-3; TRBD1 matches 7 bases. This CDR3 has 14 amino acids. Germline V gene lookup returns CDR1 ENHRY and CDR2 SYGVKD. V lost 2 bases and J lost 2; bases outside the gene matches: 1.

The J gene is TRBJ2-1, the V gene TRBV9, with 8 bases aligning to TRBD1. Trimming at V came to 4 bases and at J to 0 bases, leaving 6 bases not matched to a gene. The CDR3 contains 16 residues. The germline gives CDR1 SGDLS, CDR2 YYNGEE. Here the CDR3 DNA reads TGTGCCAGCAGCCCCCGACAGGGGAGCTCCTACAATGAGCAGTTCTTC. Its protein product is CASSPRQGSSYNEQFF. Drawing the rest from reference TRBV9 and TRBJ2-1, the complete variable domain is DSGVTQTPKHLITATGQRVTLRCSPRSGDLSVYWYQQSLDQGLQFLIQYYNGEERAKGNILERFSAQQFPDLHSELNLSSLELGDSALYFCASSPRQGSSYNEQFFGPGTRLTVL.

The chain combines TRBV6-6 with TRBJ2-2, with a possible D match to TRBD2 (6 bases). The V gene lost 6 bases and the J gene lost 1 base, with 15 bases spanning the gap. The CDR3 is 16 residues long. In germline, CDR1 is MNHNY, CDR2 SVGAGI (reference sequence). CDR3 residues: CASSHGGRGNTGELFF. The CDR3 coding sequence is TGTGCCAGCAGCCACGGGGGTAGGGGGAACACCGGGGAGCTGTTTTTT.